This T cell receptor (beta chain) was recovered during a study of blood T cells in healthy people across ages. This clonotype was picked up many times. CDR3 length: 15 amino acids. V lost 6 bases, J lost 4 bases, and 19 bases lay in between. The germline gives CDR1 DFQATT, CDR2 SNEGSKA (reference sequence). For the second PCR, which ran for about 6 to 11 cycles, a sample-barcoded 5' primer and a J-beta primer mix were used. Each CDR3 protein is one row after TCRdb ran MiXCR on the 5' RACE reads. The table has fewer than 750,000 distinct CDR3 sequences, around 50% seen once. The sequencing sample was made of blood. The receptor was derived from a woman of 80 years or more in good health. This chain uses TRBV20-1 with TRBJ1-5; maybe TRBD1 (5 bases). DNA for the CDR3: TGCAGTGCCCTTTCGTTATCGACAGCTAATCAGCCCCAGCATTTT. Translated, it gives CSALSLSTANQPQHF.